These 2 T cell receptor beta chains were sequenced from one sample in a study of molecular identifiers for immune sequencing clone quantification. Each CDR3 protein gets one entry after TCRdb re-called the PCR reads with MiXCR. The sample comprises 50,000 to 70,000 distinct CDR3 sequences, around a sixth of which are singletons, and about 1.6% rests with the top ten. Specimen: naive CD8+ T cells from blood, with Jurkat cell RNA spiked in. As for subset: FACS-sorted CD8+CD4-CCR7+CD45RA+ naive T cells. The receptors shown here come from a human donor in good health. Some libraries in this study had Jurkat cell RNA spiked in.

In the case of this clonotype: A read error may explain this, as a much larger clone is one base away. In DNA form, the CDR3 reads TGTGCCTGCAGCAGGACAGTTAACACTGAAGCTTTCTTT. As protein: CACSRTVNTEAFF. This chain joins TRBV7-6 and TRBJ1-1, with D maybe TRBD1 (6 bases). CDR1 SGHVS and CDR2 FNYEAQ come from the germline V gene. This CDR3 is 13 amino acids long.

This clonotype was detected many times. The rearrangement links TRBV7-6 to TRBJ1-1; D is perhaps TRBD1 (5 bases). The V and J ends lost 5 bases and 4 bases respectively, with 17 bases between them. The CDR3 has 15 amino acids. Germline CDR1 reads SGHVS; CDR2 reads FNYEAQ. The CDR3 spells CASSRGFGAGTEAFF. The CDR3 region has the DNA TGTGCCAGCAGCAGAGGGTTCGGGGCTGGCACTGAAGCTTTCTTT. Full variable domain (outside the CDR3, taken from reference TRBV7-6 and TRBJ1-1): GAGVSQSPRYKVTKRGQDVALRCDPISGHVSLYWYRQALGQGPEFLTYFNYEAQQDKSGLPNDRFSAERPEGSISTLTIQRTEQRDSAMYRCASSRGFGAGTEAFFGQGTRLTVV.